This T cell receptor beta chain appears in the sequencing data of a study of regulatory T cells in long-lasting Graves disease. This clonotype was recorded at least ten times. With 4 bases clipped from V and 6 bases from J, the junction kept 6 bases outside the gene matches. From germline, CDR1 is SGHRS and CDR2 YFSETQ. The CDR3 runs to 15 residues. The time point here: newly diagnosed GD, antithyroid drugs for less than 3 months. Generation of the TCR library employed RNA extracted from PBMCs. Patients came from an endocrinology department in Xi'an, China. Relying on iRepertoire HTBI primers and Arm-PCR of CDR3 regions, the team built TCR beta libraries. MiXCR was run by TCRdb on the multiplex PCR reads, yielding one entry per CDR3 protein. The sample includes approximately 540,000 distinct CDR3 sequences, about 12% of them seen just once. Another study also made use of these data, one on T cells in Graves' hyperthyroidism and ophthalmopathy. That source notes: The study used the HTBI primer set for a first-round RT-PCR of the TCR CDR3.

Material: peripheral blood mononuclear cells (PBMCs), obtained at new diagnosis, from a patient treated with antithyroid drugs. The receptor was derived from a woman in her twenties or thirties with Graves disease. This chain joins TRBV5-1 and TRBJ2-7, with 14 positions matching TRBD2. DNA of the CDR3: TGCGCCAGCAGCCCGGGACTAGCGGGAGTATCCGAGCAGTACTTC. Protein product: CASSPGLAGVSEQYF. The entire variable domain, with the rest obtained from reference TRBV5-1 and TRBJ2-7, is as follows: KAGVTQTPRYLIKTRGQQVTLSCSPISGHRSVSWYQQTPGQGLQFLFEYFSETQRNKGNFPGRFSGRQFSNSRSEMNVSTLELGDSALYLCASSPGLAGVSEQYFGPGTRLTVT.